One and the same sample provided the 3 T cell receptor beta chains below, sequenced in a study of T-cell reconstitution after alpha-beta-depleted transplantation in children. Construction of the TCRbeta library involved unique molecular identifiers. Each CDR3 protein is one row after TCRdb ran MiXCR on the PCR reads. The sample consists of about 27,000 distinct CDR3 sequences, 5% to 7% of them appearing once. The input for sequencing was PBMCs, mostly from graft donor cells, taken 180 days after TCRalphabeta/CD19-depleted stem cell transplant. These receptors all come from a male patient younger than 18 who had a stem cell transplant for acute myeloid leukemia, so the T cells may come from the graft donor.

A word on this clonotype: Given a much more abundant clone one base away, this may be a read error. CDR3 region: CASSPTAGDEQYF. The CDR3, as DNA: TGTGCCAGCTCACCGACGGCAGGGGACGAGCAGTACTTC. The chain uses TRBV18 and TRBJ2-7, with D possibly matching TRBD1 (6 bases). The germline gives CDR1 KGHSH, CDR2 LQKENI. V shed 3 bases and J shed 5 bases, with 11 bases lying between them. CDR3 length: 13 amino acids.

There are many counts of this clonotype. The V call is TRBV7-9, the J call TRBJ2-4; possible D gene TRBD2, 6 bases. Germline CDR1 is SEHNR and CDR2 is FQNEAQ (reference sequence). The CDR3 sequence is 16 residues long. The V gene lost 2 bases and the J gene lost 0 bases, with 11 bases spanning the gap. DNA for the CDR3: TGTGCCAGCAGCTTAACGGGACTTCTAGCCAAAAACATTCAGTACTTC. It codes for CASSLTGLLAKNIQYF.

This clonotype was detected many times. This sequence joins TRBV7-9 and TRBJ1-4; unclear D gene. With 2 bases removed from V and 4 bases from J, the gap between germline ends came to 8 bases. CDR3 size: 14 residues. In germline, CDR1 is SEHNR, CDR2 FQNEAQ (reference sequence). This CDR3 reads CASSLQQFNEKLFF. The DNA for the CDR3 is TGTGCCAGCAGCTTACAGCAGTTTAATGAAAAACTGTTTTTT.